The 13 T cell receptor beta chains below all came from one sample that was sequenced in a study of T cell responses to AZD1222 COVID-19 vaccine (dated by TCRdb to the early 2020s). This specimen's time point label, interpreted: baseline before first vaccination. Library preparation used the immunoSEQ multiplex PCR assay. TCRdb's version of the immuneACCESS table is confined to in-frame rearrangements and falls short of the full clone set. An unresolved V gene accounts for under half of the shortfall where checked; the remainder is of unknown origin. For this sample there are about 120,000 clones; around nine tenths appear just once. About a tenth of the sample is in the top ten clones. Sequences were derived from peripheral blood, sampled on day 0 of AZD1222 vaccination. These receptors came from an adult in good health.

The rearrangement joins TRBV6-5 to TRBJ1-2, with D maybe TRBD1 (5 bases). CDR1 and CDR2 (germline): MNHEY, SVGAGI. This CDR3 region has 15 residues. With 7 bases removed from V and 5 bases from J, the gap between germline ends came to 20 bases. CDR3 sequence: CASKLNAGQNYGYTF. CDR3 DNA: TGTGCCAGCAAACTAAATGCGGGGCAGAATTATGGCTACACCTTC.

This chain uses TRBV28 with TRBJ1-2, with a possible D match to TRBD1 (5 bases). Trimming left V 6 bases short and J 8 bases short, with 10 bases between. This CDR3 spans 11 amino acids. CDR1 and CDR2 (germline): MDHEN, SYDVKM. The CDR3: CASSDSFGYTF. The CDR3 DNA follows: TGTGCCAGCAGCGACAGTTTCGGCTACACCTTC.

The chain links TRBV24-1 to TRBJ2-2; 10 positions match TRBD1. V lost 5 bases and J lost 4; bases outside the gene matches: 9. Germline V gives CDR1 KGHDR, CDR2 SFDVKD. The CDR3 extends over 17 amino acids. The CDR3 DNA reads TGTGCCACCAGTGGAGTTGCGGGGACAGGGGCCACCGGGGAGCTGTTTTTT. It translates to CATSGVAGTGATGELFF.

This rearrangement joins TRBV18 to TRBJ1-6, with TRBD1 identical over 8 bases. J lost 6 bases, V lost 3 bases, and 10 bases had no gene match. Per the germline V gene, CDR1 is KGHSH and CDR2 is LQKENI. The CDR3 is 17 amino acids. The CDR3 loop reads CASSPRTGLDPNSPLHF. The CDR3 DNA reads TGTGCCAGCTCACCCCGGACAGGGTTGGACCCTAATTCACCCCTCCACTTT.

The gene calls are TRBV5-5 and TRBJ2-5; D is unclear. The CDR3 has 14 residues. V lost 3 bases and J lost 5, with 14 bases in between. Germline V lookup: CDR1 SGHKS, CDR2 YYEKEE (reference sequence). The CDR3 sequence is CASSSSLGPETQYF. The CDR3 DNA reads TGTGCCAGCAGCTCCTCACTTGGTCCGGAGACCCAGTACTTC.

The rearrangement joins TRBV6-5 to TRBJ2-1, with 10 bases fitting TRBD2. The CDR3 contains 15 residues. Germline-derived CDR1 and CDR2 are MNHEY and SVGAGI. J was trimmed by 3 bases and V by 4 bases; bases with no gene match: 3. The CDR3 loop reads CASSSSSGGYNEQFF. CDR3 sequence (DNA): TGTGCCAGCAGTTCATCTAGCGGGGGCTACAATGAGCAGTTCTTC.

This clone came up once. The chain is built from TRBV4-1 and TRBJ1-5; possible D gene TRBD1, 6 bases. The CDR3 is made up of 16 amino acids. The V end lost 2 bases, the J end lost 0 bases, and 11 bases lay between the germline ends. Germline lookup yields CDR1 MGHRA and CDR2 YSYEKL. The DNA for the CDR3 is TGCGCCAGCAGCCAAAAAGCAGGGGATAGCAATCAGCCCCAGCATTTT. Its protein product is CASSQKAGDSNQPQHF.

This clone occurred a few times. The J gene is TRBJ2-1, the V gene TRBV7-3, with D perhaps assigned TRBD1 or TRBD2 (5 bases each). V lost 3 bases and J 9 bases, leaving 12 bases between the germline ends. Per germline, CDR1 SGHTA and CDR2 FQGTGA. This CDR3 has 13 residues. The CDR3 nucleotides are TGTGCCAGCAGCTTTGGGACCCCCAGTGAGCAGTTCTTC. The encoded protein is CASSFGTPSEQFF. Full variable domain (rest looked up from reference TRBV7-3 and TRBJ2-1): GAGVSQTPSNKVTEKGKYVELRCDPISGHTALYWYRQSLGQGPEFLIYFQGTGAADDSGLPNDRFFAVRPEGSVSTLKIQRTERGDSAVYLCASSFGTPSEQFFGPGTRLTVL.

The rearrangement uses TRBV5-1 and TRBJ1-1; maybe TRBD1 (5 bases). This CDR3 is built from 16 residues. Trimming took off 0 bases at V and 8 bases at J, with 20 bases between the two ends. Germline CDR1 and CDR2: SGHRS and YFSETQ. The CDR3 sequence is CASSLVRRGEWLEAFF. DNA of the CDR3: TGCGCCAGCAGCTTGGTTCGGCGGGGCGAGTGGCTCGAAGCTTTCTTT. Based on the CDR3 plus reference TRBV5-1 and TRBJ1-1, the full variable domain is KAGVTQTPRYLIKTRGQQVTLSCSPISGHRSVSWYQQTPGQGLQFLFEYFSETQRNKGNFPGRFSGRQFSNSRSEMNVSTLELGDSALYLCASSLVRRGEWLEAFFGQGTRLTVV.

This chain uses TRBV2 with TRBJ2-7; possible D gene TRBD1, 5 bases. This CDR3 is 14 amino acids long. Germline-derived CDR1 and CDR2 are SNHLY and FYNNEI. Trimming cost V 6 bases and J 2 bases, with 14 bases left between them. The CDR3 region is CASRGDRTPYEQYF. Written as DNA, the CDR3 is TGTGCCAGCAGGGGTGACAGAACTCCCTACGAGCAGTACTTC.

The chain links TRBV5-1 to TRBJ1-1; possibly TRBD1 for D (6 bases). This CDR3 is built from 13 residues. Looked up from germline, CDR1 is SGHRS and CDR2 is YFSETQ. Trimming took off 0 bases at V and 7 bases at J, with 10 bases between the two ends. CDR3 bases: TGCGCCAGCAGCTTGGCTGGACAGCTTGAAGCTTTCTTT. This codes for CASSLAGQLEAFF.

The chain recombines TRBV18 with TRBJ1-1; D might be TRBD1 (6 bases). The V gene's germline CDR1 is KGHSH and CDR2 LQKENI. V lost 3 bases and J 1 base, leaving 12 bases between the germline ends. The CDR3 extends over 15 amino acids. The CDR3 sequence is CASSPRQDRNTEAFF. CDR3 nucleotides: TGTGCCAGCTCACCGAGACAGGATCGGAACACTGAAGCTTTCTTT.

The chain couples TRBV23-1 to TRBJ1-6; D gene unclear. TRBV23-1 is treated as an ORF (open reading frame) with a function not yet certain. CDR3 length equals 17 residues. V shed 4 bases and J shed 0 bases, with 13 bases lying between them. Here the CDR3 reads CASSRFARSSYNSPLHF. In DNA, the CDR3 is TGCGCCAGCAGTCGATTCGCCCGGAGCTCCTATAATTCACCCCTCCACTTT.